These T cell receptor beta chains were read from a single sample in a study of T-cell memory formation after mild COVID-19. One entry per CDR3 protein results from TCRdb running MiXCR on the 5' RACE reads. This sample has roughly 170,000 distinct CDR3 sequences, with approximately 17% found just once. The specimen was PBMCs or a T cell subset sorted from them (not recorded which). The receptor set was obtained from a man in his late teens or twenties who had mild COVID-19 (a few samples of this study predate the infection). Cell type and time point are not known. CDR3s include the opening cysteine and the closing phenylalanine or tryptophan. Fields, in order: CDR3 length, V gene, CDR3 protein.

13,TRBV5-6,CASSLFGGNTIYF
14,TRBV6-2/TRBV6-3,CASSSAGLYEGYTF
14,TRBV6-5,CASSYAIGNSPLHF
15,TRBV20-1,CSARFGRKGVTEAFF
17,TRBV9,CASSVDGRQGSTDTQYF
13,TRBV7-9,CASSQLWGTEAFF
17,TRBV24-1,CATSDSASSGGKETQYF
14,TRBV27,CASSFVWGGETQYF
13,TRBV5-1,CASSLEVDNEQFF
17,TRBV6-5,CASTLQQGGSGANVLTF
14,TRBV27,CASSLKAWGTEAFF
14,TRBV9,CASSSKPGPYGYTF
15,TRBV10-2,CASRDTGTGVPAAFF
18,TRBV15,CATSRDLMGGRSNQPQHF
15,TRBV7-8,CASSFAGRSYNEQFF
13,TRBV4-3,CASSHGTGREQYF
17,TRBV7-9,CASSLLAGAVSTDTQYF
14,TRBV5-4,CASSLTSPPDTQYF
13,TRBV4-3,CASSEGVGDTQYF
13,TRBV12-3/TRBV12-4,CASSPEVGTEAFF
14,TRBV12-3/TRBV12-4,CASTPQIAKNIQYF
12,TRBV5-1,CASSLDWDTQYF
15,TRBV12-3/TRBV12-4,CASSLRLAEYNEQFF
14,TRBV7-2,CASSLDGGPGELFF
15,TRBV27,CASSLYQGRGTEAFF
15,TRBV15,CATSRGQESGYGYTF
12,TRBV6-1,CASSDPGAPLHF
16,TRBV7-9,CASSFGAGYIYGEAFF
15,TRBV7-9,CASSLKAVSTDTQYF
15,TRBV6-5,CASSYRKIKFEKLFF
16,TRBV5-1,CASSSGTVATNEKLFF
16,TRBV4-1,CASSQDAAVLGNTIYF
17,TRBV18,CASSPALAGGNSYEQYF
16,TRBV11-2,CASSLRWAAGDTEAFF
14,TRBV20-1,CSASTGLPADTQYF
14,TRBV7-9,CASSREGSTDTQYF
14,TRBV7-2,CASSPGMGNYGYTF
16,TRBV9,CASSIGTSVNTGELFF
13,TRBV28,CATTRNLNTEAFF
16,TRBV5-1,CASSLGSPGWSHEQYF
13,TRBV7-9,CASSLDGGTEAFF